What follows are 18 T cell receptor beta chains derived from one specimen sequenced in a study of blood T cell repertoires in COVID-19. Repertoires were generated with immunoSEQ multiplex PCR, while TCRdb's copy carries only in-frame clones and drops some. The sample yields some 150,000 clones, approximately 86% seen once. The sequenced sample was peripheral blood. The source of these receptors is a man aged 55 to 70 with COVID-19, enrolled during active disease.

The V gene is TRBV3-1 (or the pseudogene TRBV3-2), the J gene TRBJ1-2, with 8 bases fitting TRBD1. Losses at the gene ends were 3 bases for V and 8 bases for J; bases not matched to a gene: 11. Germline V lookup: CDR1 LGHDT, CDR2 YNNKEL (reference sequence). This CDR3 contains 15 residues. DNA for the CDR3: TGTGCCAGCAGCCACGCCACCCAGGGGGCGGGGGGCTACACCTTC. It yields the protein CASSHATQGAGGYTF.

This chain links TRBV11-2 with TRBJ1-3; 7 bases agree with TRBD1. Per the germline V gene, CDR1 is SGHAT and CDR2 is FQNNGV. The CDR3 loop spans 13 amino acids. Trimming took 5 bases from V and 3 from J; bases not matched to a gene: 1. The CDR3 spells CASSGTVGNTIYF. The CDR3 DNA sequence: TGTGCCAGCAGCGGGACAGTTGGAAACACCATATATTTT.

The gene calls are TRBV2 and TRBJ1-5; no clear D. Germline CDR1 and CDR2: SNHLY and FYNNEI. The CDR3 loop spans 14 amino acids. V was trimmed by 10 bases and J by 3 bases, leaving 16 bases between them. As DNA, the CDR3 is TGTGCCACCACACCACGACAAAACAATCAGCCCCAGCATTTT. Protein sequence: CATTPRQNNQPQHF.

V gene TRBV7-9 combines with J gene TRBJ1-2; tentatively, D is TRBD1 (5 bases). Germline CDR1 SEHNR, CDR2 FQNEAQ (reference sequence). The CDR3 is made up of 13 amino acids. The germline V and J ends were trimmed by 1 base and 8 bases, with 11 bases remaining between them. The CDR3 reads CASSLDGGTGYTF. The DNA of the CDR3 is TGTGCCAGCAGCTTAGATGGGGGGACCGGCTACACCTTC.

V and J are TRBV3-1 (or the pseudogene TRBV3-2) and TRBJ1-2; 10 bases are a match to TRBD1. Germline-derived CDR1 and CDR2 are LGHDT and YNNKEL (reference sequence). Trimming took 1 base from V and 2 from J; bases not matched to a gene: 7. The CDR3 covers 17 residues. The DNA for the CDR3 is TGTGCCAGCAGCCAAGCGTATCCGGGACAGGGGAACTATGGCTACACCTTC. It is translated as CASSQAYPGQGNYGYTF.

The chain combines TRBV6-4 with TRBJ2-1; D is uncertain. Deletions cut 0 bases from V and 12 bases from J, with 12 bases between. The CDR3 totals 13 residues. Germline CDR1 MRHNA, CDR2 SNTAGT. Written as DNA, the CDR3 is TGTGCCAGCAGTGACTCCATGGGCCTCCGGCAGTTCTTC. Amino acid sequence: CASSDSMGLRQFF.

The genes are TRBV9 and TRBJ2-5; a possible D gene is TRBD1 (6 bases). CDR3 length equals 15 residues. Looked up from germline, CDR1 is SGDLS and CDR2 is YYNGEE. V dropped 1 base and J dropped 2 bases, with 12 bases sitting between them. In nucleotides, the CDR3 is TGTGCCAGCAGCGTACTGGGGGCGGTGCAAGAGACCCAGTACTTC. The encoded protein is CASSVLGAVQETQYF.

CDR3 sequence (DNA): TGCGCCAGCAGTCTGGGGGGAGGACGGGAGCAGTACTTC. Translated: CASSLGGGREQYF. This chain uses TRBV5-1 with TRBJ2-7, with a tentative D call TRBD2 (6 bases). This CDR3 region has 13 residues. CDR1 is SGHRS and CDR2 is YFSETQ in the germline V gene. V was clipped by 5 bases and J by 7 bases, with 16 bases between them.

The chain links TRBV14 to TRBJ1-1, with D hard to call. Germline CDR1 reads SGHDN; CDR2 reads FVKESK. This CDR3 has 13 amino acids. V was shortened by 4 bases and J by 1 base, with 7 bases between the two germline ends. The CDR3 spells CASSPTANTEAFF. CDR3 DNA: TGTGCCAGCAGCCCTACAGCGAACACTGAAGCTTTCTTT.

CDR3 loop: CASNQDRQETQYF. DNA of the CDR3: TGTGCCAGCAACCAAGACAGGCAAGAGACCCAGTACTTC. The chain employs TRBV11-2 and TRBJ2-5; TRBD1 is a possible D gene (6 bases). The V gene lost 7 bases and the J gene lost 2 bases, with 11 bases spanning the gap. The CDR3 contains 13 residues. Germline V gives CDR1 SGHAT, CDR2 FQNNGV.

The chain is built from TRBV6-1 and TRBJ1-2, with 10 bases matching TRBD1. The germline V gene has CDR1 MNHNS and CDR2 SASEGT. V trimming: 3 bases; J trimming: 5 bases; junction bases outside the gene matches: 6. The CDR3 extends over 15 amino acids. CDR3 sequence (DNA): TGTGCCAGCAGTGAGCCGGGACAGGGGAAATATGGCTACACCTTC. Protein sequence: CASSEPGQGKYGYTF.

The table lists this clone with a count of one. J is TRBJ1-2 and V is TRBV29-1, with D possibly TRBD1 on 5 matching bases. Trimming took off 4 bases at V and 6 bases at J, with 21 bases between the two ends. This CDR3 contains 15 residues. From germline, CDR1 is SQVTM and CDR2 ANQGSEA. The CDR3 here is CSVGGGGQQKNGYTF. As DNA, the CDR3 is TGCAGCGTTGGGGGGGGTGGTCAACAGAAAAATGGCTACACCTTC.

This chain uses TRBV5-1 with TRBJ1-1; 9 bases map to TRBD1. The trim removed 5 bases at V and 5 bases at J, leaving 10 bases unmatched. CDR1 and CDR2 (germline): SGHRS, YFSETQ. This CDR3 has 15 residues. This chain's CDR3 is CASSPSGQGGTEAFF. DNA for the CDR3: TGCGCCAGCAGTCCTTCGGGACAGGGTGGTACTGAAGCTTTCTTT. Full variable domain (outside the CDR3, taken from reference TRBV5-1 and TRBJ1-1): KAGVTQTPRYLIKTRGQQVTLSCSPISGHRSVSWYQQTPGQGLQFLFEYFSETQRNKGNFPGRFSGRQFSNSRSEMNVSTLELGDSALYLCASSPSGQGGTEAFFGQGTRLTVV.

The CDR3 loop reads CTPGQGVTEAFF. The CDR3 DNA is TGCACTCCGGGACAGGGCGTCACTGAAGCTTTCTTT. The V call is TRBV23-1, the J call TRBJ1-1; 9 nucleotides align to TRBD1. TRBV23-1 is sorted into the ORF group, with uncertain function. CDR3 length: 12 residues.

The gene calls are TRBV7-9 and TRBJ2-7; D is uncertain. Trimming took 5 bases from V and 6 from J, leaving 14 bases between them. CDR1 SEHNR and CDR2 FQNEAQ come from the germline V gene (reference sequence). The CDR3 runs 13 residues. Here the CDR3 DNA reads TGTGCCAGCAGCCTTTCCACAGAATCCGAGCAGTACTTC. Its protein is CASSLSTESEQYF.

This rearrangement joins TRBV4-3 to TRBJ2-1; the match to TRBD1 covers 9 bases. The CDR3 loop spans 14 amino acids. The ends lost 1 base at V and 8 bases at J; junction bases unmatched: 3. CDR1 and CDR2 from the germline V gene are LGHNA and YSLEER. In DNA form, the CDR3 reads TGCGCCAGCAGCCAAGTTACAGGGGGCGATGAGCAGTTCTTC. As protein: CASSQVTGGDEQFF.

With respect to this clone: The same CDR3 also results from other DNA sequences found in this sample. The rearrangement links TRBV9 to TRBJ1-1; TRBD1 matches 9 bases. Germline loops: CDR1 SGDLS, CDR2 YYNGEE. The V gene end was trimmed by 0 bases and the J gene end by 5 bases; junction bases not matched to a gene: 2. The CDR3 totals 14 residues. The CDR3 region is CASSVGQGGTEAFF. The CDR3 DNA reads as TGTGCCAGCAGCGTAGGACAGGGGGGGACTGAAGCTTTCTTT.

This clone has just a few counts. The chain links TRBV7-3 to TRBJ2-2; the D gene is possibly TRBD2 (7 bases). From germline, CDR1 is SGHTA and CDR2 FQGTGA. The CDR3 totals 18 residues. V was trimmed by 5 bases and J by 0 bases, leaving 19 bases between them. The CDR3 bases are TGTGCCAGCAGCCCCAATGGGGGGGCAGGGTCGAACACCGGGGAGCTGTTTTTT. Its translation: CASSPNGGAGSNTGELFF.